This section outlines one TCR beta chain sequence together with its context. A much larger clone differs by one base, so this may be a read error. Additional DNA sequences in this sample encode the identical CDR3. With MiXCR, TCRdb called clones anew from the PCR reads. The table shows around 15,000 clones, with around 3.8% occurring only once. The data were obtained in a study of metastatic and nonmetastatic thyroid tumors. All patients were treatment-naive before thyroid surgery. The CDR3 length is 15 residues. CDR1 is SGHRS, CDR2 YFSETQ, per germline. This TCR came from a female donor with papillary thyroid cancer or a benign thyroid nodule (not recorded which). Some clones in this sample may be carry-over from other donors' samples. The chain joins TRBV5-1 to TRBJ1-4; a possible D gene is TRBD1 (6 bases). Sequenced: tumor tissue. CDR3 bases: TGCGCCAGCAGCCCCGGGGGGGCGCAGAGGGAAAAACTGTTTTTC. Translation: CASSPGGAQREKLFF.